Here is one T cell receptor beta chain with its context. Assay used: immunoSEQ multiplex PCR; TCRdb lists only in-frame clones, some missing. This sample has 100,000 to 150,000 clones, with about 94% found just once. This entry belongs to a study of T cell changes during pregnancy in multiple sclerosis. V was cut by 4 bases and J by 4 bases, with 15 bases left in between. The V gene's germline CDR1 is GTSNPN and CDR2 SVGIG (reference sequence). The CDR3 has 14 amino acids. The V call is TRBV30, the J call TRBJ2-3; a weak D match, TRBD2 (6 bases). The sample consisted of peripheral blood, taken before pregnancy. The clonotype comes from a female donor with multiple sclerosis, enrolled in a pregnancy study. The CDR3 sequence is CAWTPAEGPDTQYF. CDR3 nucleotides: TGTGCCTGGACCCCCGCGGAGGGCCCAGATACGCAGTATTTT.